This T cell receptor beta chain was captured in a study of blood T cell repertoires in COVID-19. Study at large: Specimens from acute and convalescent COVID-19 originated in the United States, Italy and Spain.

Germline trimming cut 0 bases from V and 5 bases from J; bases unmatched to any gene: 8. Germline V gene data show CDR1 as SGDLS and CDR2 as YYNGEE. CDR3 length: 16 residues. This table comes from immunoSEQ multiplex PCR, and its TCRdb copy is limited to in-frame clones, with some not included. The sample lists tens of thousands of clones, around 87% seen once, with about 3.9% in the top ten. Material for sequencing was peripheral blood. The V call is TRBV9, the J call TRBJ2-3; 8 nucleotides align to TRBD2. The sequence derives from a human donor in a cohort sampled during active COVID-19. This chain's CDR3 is CASSVAKGLVGDTQYF. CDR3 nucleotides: TGTGCCAGCAGCGTAGCTAAGGGACTAGTGGGAGATACGCAGTATTTT.